This TCR beta chain was recovered during a study of CD8 T cells in ankylosing spondylitis. CDR3 length: 16 residues. Germline V lookup: CDR1 PRHDT, CDR2 FYEKMQ (reference sequence). V lost 2 bases and J 5 bases, leaving 15 bases between the germline ends. Each CDR3 protein is one row after TCRdb ran MiXCR on the 5' RACE reads. Here the sample spans 240,000 or so distinct CDR3 sequences, about 10% being singletons. This clonotype has only a few counts. Its antigen is still unknown. Study conclusions and caveats: As for the disease-linked clones, they showed a CD8+ phenotype and occurred at relatively low frequencies in peripheral blood. In the blood and synovial fluid of reactive arthritis, some motif variants had been previously reported.

This sequence originates from a male donor with ankylosing spondylitis or in good health (not recorded which). The chain uses TRBV13 and TRBJ2-2; unclear D gene. Sequenced material: blood, either unsorted or a sorted T cell fraction (not recorded which). The CDR3 loop reads CASSLLRVSDTGELFF. CDR3 sequence (DNA): TGTGCCAGCAGCTTATTAAGGGTATCTGATACCGGGGAGCTGTTTTTT.